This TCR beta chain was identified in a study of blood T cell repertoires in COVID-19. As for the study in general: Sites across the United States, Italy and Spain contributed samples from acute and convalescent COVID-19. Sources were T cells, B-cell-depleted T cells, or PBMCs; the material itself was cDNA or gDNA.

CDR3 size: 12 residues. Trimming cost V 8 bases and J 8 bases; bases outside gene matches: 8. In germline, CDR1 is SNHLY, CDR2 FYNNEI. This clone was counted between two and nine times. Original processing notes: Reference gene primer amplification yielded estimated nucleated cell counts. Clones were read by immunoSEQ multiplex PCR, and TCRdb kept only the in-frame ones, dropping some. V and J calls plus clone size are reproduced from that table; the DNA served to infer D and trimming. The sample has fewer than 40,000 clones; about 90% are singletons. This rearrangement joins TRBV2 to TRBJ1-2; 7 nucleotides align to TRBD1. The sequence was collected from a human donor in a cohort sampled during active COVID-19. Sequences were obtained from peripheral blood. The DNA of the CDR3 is TGTGCCAGCCACAGGACAGGACGGGGCTACACCTTC. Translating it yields CASHRTGRGYTF.